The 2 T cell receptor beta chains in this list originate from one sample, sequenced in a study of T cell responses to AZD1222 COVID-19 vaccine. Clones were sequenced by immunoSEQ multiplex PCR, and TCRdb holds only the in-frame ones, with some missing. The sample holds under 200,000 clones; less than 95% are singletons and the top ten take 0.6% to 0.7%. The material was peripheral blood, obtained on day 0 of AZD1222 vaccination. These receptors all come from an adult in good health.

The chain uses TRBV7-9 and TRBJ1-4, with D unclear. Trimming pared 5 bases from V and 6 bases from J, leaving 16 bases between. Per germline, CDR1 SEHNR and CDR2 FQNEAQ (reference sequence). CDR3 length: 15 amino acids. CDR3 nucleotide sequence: TGTGCCAGCAGCCCTGGGTGGGCGGATTATGAAAAACTGTTTTTT. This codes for CASSPGWADYEKLFF. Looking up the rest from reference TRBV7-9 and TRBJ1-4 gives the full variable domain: DTGVSQNPRHKITKRGQNVTFRCDPISEHNRLYWYRQTLGQGPEFLTYFQNEAQLEKSRLLSDRFSAERPKGSFSTLEIQRTEQGDSAMYLCASSPGWADYEKLFFGSGTQLSVL.

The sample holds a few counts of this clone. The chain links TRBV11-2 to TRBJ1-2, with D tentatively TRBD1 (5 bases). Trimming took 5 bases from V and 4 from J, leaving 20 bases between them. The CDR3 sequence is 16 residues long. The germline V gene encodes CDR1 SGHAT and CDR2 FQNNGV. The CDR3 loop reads CASSLHPRQGTYGYTF. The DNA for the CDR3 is TGTGCCAGCAGCCTCCACCCCCGCCAGGGAACCTATGGCTACACCTTC.